These 27 T cell receptor beta chains share one sample of origin, sequenced in a study of T cell responses to AZD1222 COVID-19 vaccine. The table came from immunoSEQ multiplex PCR; TCRdb's copy has only in-frame clones and leaves some out. This table holds around 150,000 clones, around 90% found once. Sample: peripheral blood, taken 28 days after the second AZD1222 dose. Receptor source: an adult who received the AZD1222 COVID-19 vaccine.

This CDR3 reads CASTYGSANTEAFF. The DNA for the CDR3 is TGTGCCAGTACTTACGGGAGCGCGAACACTGAAGCTTTCTTT. The chain carries TRBV19 and TRBJ1-1; D gene uncertain. Trimming removed 7 bases from V and 1 base from J, with 13 bases in between. CDR3 length equals 14 residues. Germline-derived CDR1 and CDR2 are LNHDA and SQIVND (reference sequence).

The chain employs TRBV25-1 and TRBJ1-1; 7 nucleotides match TRBD1. The germline gives CDR1 MGHDK, CDR2 SYGVNS. J lost 0 bases, V lost 8 bases, and 6 bases had no gene match. This CDR3 contains 14 residues. This CDR3 is CASRETGMNTEAFF. CDR3 in DNA: TGTGCCAGCCGAGAGACAGGGATGAACACTGAAGCTTTCTTT.

In nucleotides, the CDR3 is TGTGCCACCCGACTAGCGGGAGCGAGGGGGCGCTACAATGAGCAGTTCTTC. This gives the protein CATRLAGARGRYNEQFF. This sequence joins TRBV28 and TRBJ2-1; 12 bases line up with TRBD2. J lost 3 bases, V lost 10 bases, and 13 bases had no gene match. The CDR3 spans 17 residues. The V gene's germline CDR1 is MDHEN and CDR2 SYDVKM.

V and J are TRBV30 and TRBJ1-1; TRBD1 matches at 7 bases. The CDR3 length is 16 residues. CDR1 and CDR2 from the germline V gene are GTSNPN and SVGIG (reference sequence). V lost 2 bases and J lost 3; bases outside the gene matches: 12. The chain's CDR3 is CAWSSYSTGTDTEAFF. The DNA of the CDR3 is TGTGCCTGGAGTTCCTACTCGACAGGGACTGACACTGAAGCTTTCTTT. Supplemented by reference TRBV30 and TRBJ1-1, the full variable domain reads SQTIHQWPATLVQPVGSPLSLECTVEGTSNPNLYWYRQAAGRGLQLLFYSVGIGQISSEVPQNLSASRPQDRQFILSSKKLLLSDSGFYLCAWSSYSTGTDTEAFFGQGTRLTVV.

This clone was seen only once. The chain links TRBV5-1 to TRBJ2-5; 8 positions agree with TRBD2. The J segment lost 0 bases and the V segment lost 0 bases, leaving 7 bases of the junction unmatched. Germline V gene data show CDR1 as SGHRS and CDR2 as YFSETQ. The CDR3 is made up of 17 amino acids. CDR3 in amino acids: CASSLGGSGAYQETQYF. The CDR3 DNA reads as TGCGCCAGCAGCTTGGGCGGTAGCGGGGCTTACCAAGAGACCCAGTACTTC.

The chain uses TRBV12-3 or TRBV12-4 and TRBJ1-2; 9 bases line up with TRBD1. This CDR3 is 13 amino acids long. V lost 6 bases and J lost 6; bases outside the gene matches: 5. The CDR3 nucleotides read TGTGCCAGCAGCGCCGGGACAGGGCATGGCTACACCTTC. As protein: CASSAGTGHGYTF.

This sequence joins TRBV20-1 and TRBJ2-4, with 7 bases aligning to TRBD1. V lost 3 bases to trimming and J lost 12 bases; unmatched junction nucleotides: 8. This CDR3 contains 12 residues. Germline CDR1 and CDR2: DFQATT and SNEGSKA (reference sequence). As DNA, the CDR3 is TGCAGTGCTAGTAGGCTAGGGGGCCCTCAGTACTTC. Residues: CSASRLGGPQYF.

This sequence joins TRBV5-5 and TRBJ1-4; D unclear. This CDR3 has 14 residues. The germline V gene has CDR1 SGHKS and CDR2 YYEKEE (reference sequence). V lost 4 bases and J 4 bases, leaving 11 bases between the germline ends. This CDR3 reads CASSPRIINEKLFF. CDR3 bases: TGTGCCAGCAGCCCCCGGATAATTAATGAAAAACTGTTTTTT.

The chain has TRBV6-6 and TRBJ1-4; 10 bases are a match to TRBD1. The CDR3 is made up of 16 amino acids. CDR1 and CDR2 (germline): MNHNY, SVGAGI (reference sequence). The junction had 8 bases not matched to a gene; V was cut back by 6 bases and J by 4 bases. CDR3 amino acids: CASRTPRDRGNEKLFF. In nucleotides, the CDR3 is TGTGCCAGCAGGACACCGAGGGACAGGGGTAATGAAAAACTGTTTTTT.

The chain has TRBV13 and TRBJ1-1; weak D call: TRBD1 (6 bases). CDR3 size: 14 residues. The V gene's germline CDR1 is PRHDT and CDR2 FYEKMQ (reference sequence). V was cut by 8 bases and J by 0 bases, with 13 bases left in between. The CDR3 DNA follows: TGTGCCAGCGGGGAAGGGGGGATGAACACTGAAGCTTTCTTT. Translation gives CASGEGGMNTEAFF.

This chain connects TRBV30 to TRBJ1-3; weak D call: TRBD1 (6 bases). In germline, CDR1 is GTSNPN, CDR2 SVGIG (reference sequence). This CDR3 region has 15 residues. The germline V and J ends were trimmed by 3 bases and 7 bases, with 19 bases remaining between them. The CDR3 nucleotides read TGTGCCTGGAGCGACGACAGGTTCTTTGCGAACACCATATATTTT. Translating gives CAWSDDRFFANTIYF.

The chain links TRBV19 to TRBJ1-2; D not certain. There are 15 residues in the CDR3. The V gene's germline CDR1 is LNHDA and CDR2 SQIVND (reference sequence). V was clipped by 8 bases and J by 2 bases, with 18 bases between them. Here the CDR3 reads CASLRGQASNYGYTF. CDR3 nucleotides: TGTGCCAGTCTGAGAGGGCAGGCTTCCAACTATGGCTACACCTTC.

This chain uses TRBV28 with TRBJ1-5; 8 bases fit TRBD1. Per the germline V gene, CDR1 is MDHEN and CDR2 is SYDVKM. V trimming: 3 bases; J trimming: 1 base; junction bases outside the gene matches: 8. This CDR3 is 17 amino acids long. The CDR3, as DNA: TGTGCCAGCAGTTTCCTAGCAGGGGGCGGGAGCAATCAGCCCCAGCATTTT. Its protein is CASSFLAGGGSNQPQHF.

Written as DNA, the CDR3 is TGTGCCAGCAGTTGGACAGGGTACTATGGCTACACCTTC. Encoded protein: CASSWTGYYGYTF. The chain joins TRBV12-3 or TRBV12-4 to TRBJ1-2, with TRBD1 matching 8 bases. The CDR3 sequence is 13 residues long. The J segment lost 3 bases and the V segment lost 4 bases, leaving 1 base of the junction unmatched.

This clone was seen once. The V call is TRBV20-1, the J call TRBJ2-7, with D uncertain. The V gene lost 5 bases and the J gene lost 3 bases, with 5 bases spanning the gap. CDR3 length equals 10 residues. From germline, CDR1 is DFQATT and CDR2 SNEGSKA (reference sequence). In DNA, the CDR3 is TGCAGTGCTCCTATCTACGAGCAGTACTTC. This translates into CSAPIYEQYF.

The chain has TRBV5-4 and TRBJ2-2; the D gene could be TRBD1 or TRBD2 (5 bases each). CDR1 SGHNT and CDR2 YYREEE come from the germline V gene (reference sequence). This CDR3 is 15 amino acids long. The V gene lost 3 bases and the J gene lost 5 bases, with 14 bases spanning the gap. The CDR3 region is CASSYWGSGTGELFF. In DNA form, the CDR3 reads TGTGCCAGCAGCTATTGGGGGAGTGGGACCGGGGAGCTGTTTTTT. Together with reference TRBV5-4 and TRBJ2-2, the CDR3 gives the full variable domain: ETGVTQSPTHLIKTRGQQVTLRCSSQSGHNTVSWYQQALGQGPQFIFQYYREEENGRGNFPPRFSGLQFPNYSSELNVNALELDDSALYLCASSYWGSGTGELFFGEGSRLTVL.

Concerning this clone itself: One end of the junction does not line up with germline, which may come from a read error. This sequence joins TRBV3-1 (or the pseudogene TRBV3-2) and TRBJ2-7, with TRBD1 matching over 10 bases. CDR1 is LGHDT, CDR2 YNNKEL, per germline (reference sequence). The CDR3 spans 12 residues. The CDR3 DNA is TGTGCCAGCAGCCAAGGACAGGGGGCGGCCGACTTC. Its protein product is CASSQGQGAADF.

V usage is TRBV25-1 and J usage is TRBJ1-3; weak D call: TRBD1 (5 bases). Germline V gene sequence: CDR1 MGHDK, CDR2 SYGVNS. The V gene lost 5 bases and the J gene lost 4 bases, with 6 bases spanning the gap. This CDR3 comprises 12 residues. DNA for the CDR3: TGTGCCAGCAGTCCAGGGGGAAACACCATATATTTT. Protein product: CASSPGGNTIYF.

The chain employs TRBV6-5 and TRBJ1-1; D not resolved. The germline V and J ends were trimmed by 2 bases and 3 bases, with 13 bases remaining between them. The CDR3 spans 15 residues. Germline lookup yields CDR1 MNHEY and CDR2 SVGAGI. This CDR3 is CASSYREGLDTEAFF. The DNA of the CDR3 is TGTGCCAGCAGTTACAGGGAAGGGTTGGACACTGAAGCTTTCTTT.

This rearrangement joins TRBV6-2 or TRBV6-3 to TRBJ2-7, with a weak D call TRBD1 (5 bases). The CDR3 consists of 14 residues. V was cut by 4 bases and J by 3 bases, with 13 bases left in between. Germline V gives CDR1 MNHEY, CDR2 SVGEGT. The CDR3 sequence: CASSFSQGSYEQYF. The CDR3 DNA follows: TGTGCCAGCAGTTTCAGTCAGGGAAGCTACGAGCAGTACTTC.

This sequence joins TRBV5-1 and TRBJ2-2; unclear D gene. Trimming took off 2 bases at V and 6 bases at J, with 14 bases between the two ends. From germline, CDR1 is SGHRS and CDR2 YFSETQ. This CDR3 region has 15 residues. CDR3 protein: CASSFYAGGAGELFF. The CDR3, as DNA: TGCGCCAGCAGCTTTTACGCAGGCGGAGCCGGGGAGCTGTTTTTT.

V usage is TRBV6-6 and J usage is TRBJ1-1, with 7 bases fitting TRBD1. J lost 4 bases, V lost 1 base, and 6 bases had no gene match. The CDR3 consists of 15 residues. Germline V CDR1 and CDR2: MNHNY, SVGAGI (reference sequence). CDR3 coding DNA: TGTGCCAGCAGTTACTTACAGGGGTTGCGCACTGAAGCTTTCTTT. It is translated as CASSYLQGLRTEAFF.

This clone showed up just once. The chain combines TRBV6-5 with TRBJ2-1; unclear D gene. There are 13 residues in the CDR3. Germline-derived CDR1 and CDR2 are MNHEY and SVGAGI. V lost 2 bases to trimming and J lost 7 bases, with 9 bases between them. The CDR3 coding sequence is TGTGCCAGCAGTTACGGCCAGGAAAATGAGCAGTTCTTC. Residues: CASSYGQENEQFF.

The V and J genes are TRBV27 and TRBJ1-2; D gene uncertain. This CDR3 has 15 amino acids. CDR1 is MNHEY, CDR2 SMNVEV, per germline (reference sequence). Trimming left V 2 bases short and J 4 bases short, with 14 bases between. CDR3 DNA: TGTGCCAGCAGTTTAAGTCAGTCGGGCCCCTATGGCTACACCTTC. It codes for CASSLSQSGPYGYTF.

The V and J genes are TRBV30 and TRBJ1-1, with D hard to call. V shed 5 bases and J shed 1 base, with 5 bases lying between them. The V gene's germline CDR1 is GTSNPN and CDR2 SVGIG (reference sequence). The CDR3 spans 11 residues. The CDR3 coding sequence is TGTGCCTGGGAGGGGAACACTGAAGCTTTCTTT. As protein: CAWEGNTEAFF.

The chain uses TRBV6-2 or TRBV6-3 and TRBJ1-1, with D possibly matching TRBD1 (6 bases). Germline CDR1 and CDR2: MNHEY and SVGEGT. The V gene lost 2 bases and the J gene lost 5 bases, with 12 bases spanning the gap. The CDR3 is made up of 14 amino acids. CDR3 DNA sequence: TGTGCCAGCAGTTACCTGCAGGGGAGGACTGAAGCTTTCTTT. It is translated as CASSYLQGRTEAFF.

This clone was observed a single time. The rearrangement uses TRBV16 and TRBJ1-2; 7 bases are a match to TRBD1. The CDR3 spans 13 residues. Per germline, CDR1 KGHSY and CDR2 FQNENV. After removal of 3 bases from V and 9 bases from J, the junction contained 7 bases not matched to a gene. CDR3 region: CASSQTGTVSYTF. The CDR3 region has the DNA TGTGCCAGCAGCCAGACAGGGACGGTGAGCTACACCTTC.